The 10 T cell receptor beta chains in this list originate from one sample, sequenced in a study of T cell repertoires in cytomegalovirus infection (dated by TCRdb to about 2019). Instrument on record: Illumina HiSeq 1500. TCRdb reprocessed the public reads (quality trimming at Q25 with fastp, clone calling with MiXCR) and kept in-frame beta chains. One record per CDR3 amino acid sequence lists the most common genes and DNA. Here the sample has about 680,000 distinct CDR3 sequences; 20% to 30% occur a single time. The ten largest clones represent approximately 8.2% of the sample. The sequencing sample was made of CD8+ T cells from PBMCs. The source of these receptors is a human donor in good health (CMV status not recorded). Some clones in this sample may be carry-over from other donors' samples.

This clonotype was observed many times. The rearrangement uses TRBV29-1 and TRBJ2-1; D is unresolved. CDR1 SQVTM and CDR2 ANQGSEA come from the germline V gene. V lost 6 bases, J lost 4 bases, and 13 bases lay in between. This CDR3 has 13 amino acids. The CDR3 reads CSVDTARYNEQFF. In DNA, the CDR3 is TGCAGCGTAGACACCGCCAGATACAATGAGCAGTTCTTC.

A word on this clonotype: Mismatch with germline at one junction end may stem from a read error. The chain combines TRBV7-3 with TRBJ2-1, with a tentative D call TRBD1 (7 bases). This CDR3 is 14 amino acids long. The germline V gene encodes CDR1 SGHTA and CDR2 FQGTGA. The CDR3: CASSLTRPQGGQSF. CDR3 DNA: TGTGCCAGCAGCTTAACTAGGCCCCAGGGGGGACAGTCCTTC.

This clonotype was observed many times. V is TRBV6-1 and J is TRBJ2-7; 7 positions match TRBD1. CDR3 length: 14 residues. Germline V lookup: CDR1 MNHNS, CDR2 SASEGT. Trimming cost V 2 bases and J 7 bases; bases outside gene matches: 8. The CDR3 DNA reads as TGTGCCAGCAGTGAATTTGGGGACAGCGTAGAGCAGTACGTC. This sequence encodes CASSEFGDSVEQYV.

The J gene is TRBJ2-7, the V gene TRBV10-3, with TRBD1 as a possible D gene (5 bases). Germline CDR1 is ENHRY and CDR2 is SYGVKD. The CDR3 totals 13 residues. Trimming took 6 bases from V and 4 from J, leaving 13 bases between them. CDR3 DNA sequence: TGTGCCATCAGATGGACAAAGGATTACGAGCAGTACTTC. Protein product: CAIRWTKDYEQYF.

The chain carries TRBV23-1 and TRBJ2-3, with D tentatively TRBD2 (5 bases). TRBV23-1 is known as an ORF, though its function is uncertain. This CDR3 is 14 amino acids long. Trimming took 4 bases from V and 5 from J, leaving 13 bases between them. Here the CDR3 reads CASSRSEGRDTQYF. DNA of the CDR3: TGCGCCAGCAGTCGATCTGAGGGAAGAGATACGCAGTATTTT.

This clonotype was recorded a few times. The chain combines TRBV6-6 with TRBJ1-1; D is uncertain. This CDR3 is 13 amino acids long. In germline, CDR1 is MNHNY, CDR2 SVGAGI (reference sequence). V was clipped by 4 bases and J by 8 bases, with 14 bases between them. This CDR3 is CASSFPGHLEAFF. DNA of the CDR3: TGTGCCAGCAGTTTTCCAGGTCACTTAGAAGCTTTCTTT.

This clonotype was seen more than once but under ten times. V and J are TRBV7-9 and TRBJ2-7; tentatively, D is TRBD1 (5 bases). Germline assignment: CDR1 SEHNR and CDR2 FQNEAQ (reference sequence). The ends were cut back, 6 bases at V and 1 base at J, with 13 bases in the middle. The CDR3 has 14 residues. CDR3 loop: CASSRQGLSYEQYF. CDR3 bases: TGTGCCAGCAGTCGGCAGGGCTTATCCTACGAGCAGTACTTC.

About this clonotype: The junction does not match germline at one end; this may be a read error. The gene calls are TRBV6-4 and TRBJ1-6, with D unresolved. CDR1 and CDR2 from the germline V gene are MRHNA and SNTAGT. The CDR3 totals 16 residues. In DNA, the CDR3 is TGTGCCCCAAGTCCCGTGAAAGACTCCTATAATACACCCCTCCACTTT. Its translation is CAPSPVKDSYNTPLHF.

This clonotype occurred many times. The chain employs TRBV12-3 or TRBV12-4 and TRBJ2-7; 8 bases align to TRBD1. V shed 5 bases and J 2 bases; nucleotides not matched to a gene: 5. The CDR3 contains 14 residues. This chain's CDR3 is CASSPDREPYEQYF. Written as DNA, the CDR3 is TGTGCCAGCAGTCCGGACAGGGAGCCCTACGAGCAGTACTTC.

This clonotype has only a few counts. The chain recombines TRBV29-1 with TRBJ2-5, with D maybe TRBD1 (7 bases). This CDR3 has 14 amino acids. Germline CDR1 SQVTM, CDR2 ANQGSEA. Between the trimmed V and J ends, which lost 0 bases and 5 bases, there was a span of 13 bases. This CDR3 reads CSVEEGRGRETQYF. The CDR3 DNA reads as TGCAGCGTTGAAGAAGGCAGGGGGAGGGAGACCCAGTACTTC.